Listed here is a single TCR beta chain. Germline V gene sequence: CDR1 MNHEY, CDR2 SVGAGI. The ends lost 4 bases at V and 2 bases at J; junction bases unmatched: 7. CDR3 length: 15 amino acids. Sequencing was performed with immunoSEQ multiplex PCR; in TCRdb, only in-frame clones are kept and a portion is missing. The table has tens of thousands of clones, just over 85% seen once. These data belong to a study of blood T cell repertoires in COVID-19. Background on the study: PBMCs, B-cell-depleted T cells, or T cells provided the cDNA or gDNA that made up the material.

This clonotype was sampled from a middle-aged man with active or convalescent COVID-19. The sample taken for sequencing was peripheral blood. The rearrangement uses TRBV6-5 and TRBJ2-5, with 7 nucleotides matching TRBD2. The DNA for the CDR3 is TGTGCCAGCAGTTGGGGAGGGGTGCCACAAGAGACCCAGTACTTC. It translates to CASSWGGVPQETQYF.